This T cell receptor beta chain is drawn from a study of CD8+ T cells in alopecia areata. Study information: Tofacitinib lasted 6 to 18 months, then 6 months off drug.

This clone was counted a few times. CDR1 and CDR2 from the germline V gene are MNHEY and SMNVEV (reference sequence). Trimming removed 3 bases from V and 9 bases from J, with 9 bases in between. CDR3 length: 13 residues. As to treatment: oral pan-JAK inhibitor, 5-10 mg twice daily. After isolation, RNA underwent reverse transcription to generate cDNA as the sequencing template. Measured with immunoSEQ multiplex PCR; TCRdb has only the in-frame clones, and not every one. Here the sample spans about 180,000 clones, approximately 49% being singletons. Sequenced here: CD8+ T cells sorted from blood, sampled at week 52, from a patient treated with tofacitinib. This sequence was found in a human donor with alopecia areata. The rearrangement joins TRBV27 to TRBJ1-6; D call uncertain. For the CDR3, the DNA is TGTGCCAGCAGTTTTTACCGGGGTTCACCCCTCCACTTT. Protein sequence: CASSFYRGSPLHF.